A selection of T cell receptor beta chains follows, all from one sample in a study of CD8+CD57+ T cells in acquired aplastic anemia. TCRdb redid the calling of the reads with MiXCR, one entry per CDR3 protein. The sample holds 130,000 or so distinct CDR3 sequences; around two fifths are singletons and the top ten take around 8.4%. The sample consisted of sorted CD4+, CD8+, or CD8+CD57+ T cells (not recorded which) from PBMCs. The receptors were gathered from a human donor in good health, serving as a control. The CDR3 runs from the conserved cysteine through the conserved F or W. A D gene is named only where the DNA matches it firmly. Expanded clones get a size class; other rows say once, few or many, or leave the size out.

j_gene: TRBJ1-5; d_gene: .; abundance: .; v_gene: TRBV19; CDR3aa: CASSIPPHDQPQHF; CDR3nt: TGTGCCAGTAGTATCCCCCCACATGACCAGCCCCAGCATTTT
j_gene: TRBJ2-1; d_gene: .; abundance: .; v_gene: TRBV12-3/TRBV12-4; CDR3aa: CASRRVASDEQFF; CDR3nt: TGTGCCAGCAGACGGGTCGCTTCGGATGAGCAGTTCTTC
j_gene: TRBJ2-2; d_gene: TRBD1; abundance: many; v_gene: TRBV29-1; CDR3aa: CSVVTGVLSGELFF; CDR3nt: TGCAGCGTGGTGACAGGGGTGCTTAGCGGGGAGCTGTTTTTT
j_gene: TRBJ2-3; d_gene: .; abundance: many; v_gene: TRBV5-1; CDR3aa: CASSLQSSSRTDTQYF; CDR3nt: TGCGCCAGCAGCCTACAATCTAGCTCCCGCACAGATACGCAGTATTTT
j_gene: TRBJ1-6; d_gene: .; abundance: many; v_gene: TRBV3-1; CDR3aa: CASSLTPENSPLHF; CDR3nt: TGTGCCAGCAGCCTCACCCCAGAGAATTCACCCCTCCACTTT
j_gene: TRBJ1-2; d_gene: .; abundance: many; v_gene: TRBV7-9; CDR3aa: CASSPDSPWWYTF; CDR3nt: TGTGCCAGCAGCCCCGACAGCCCTTGGTGGTACACCTTC
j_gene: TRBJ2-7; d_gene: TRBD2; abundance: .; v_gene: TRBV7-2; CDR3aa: CASSLGGNSYEQYF; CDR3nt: TGTGCCAGCAGCTTGGGGGGGAACTCCTACGAGCAGTACTTC
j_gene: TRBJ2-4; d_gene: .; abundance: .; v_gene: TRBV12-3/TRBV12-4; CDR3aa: CASARGGLAKNVQYF; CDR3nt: TGTGCCAGCGCCAGGGGAGGGCTAGCCAAAAACGTTCAGTACTTC
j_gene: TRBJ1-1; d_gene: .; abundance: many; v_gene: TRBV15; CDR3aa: CATSSAGGTEAFF; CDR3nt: TGTGCCACCAGCAGTGCGGGGGGGACTGAAGCTTTCTTT
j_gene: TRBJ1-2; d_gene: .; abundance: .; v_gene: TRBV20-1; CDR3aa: CSASRGMNGYTF; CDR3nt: TGCAGTGCTAGCAGGGGAATGAATGGCTACACCTTC
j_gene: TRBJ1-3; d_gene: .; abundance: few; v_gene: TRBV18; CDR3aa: CASSLAEATGNTIYF; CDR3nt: TGTGCCAGCTCACTGGCAGAAGCGACTGGAAACACCATATATTTT
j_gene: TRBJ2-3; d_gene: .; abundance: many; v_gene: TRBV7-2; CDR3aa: CASSLSMGADTQYF; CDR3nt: TGTGCCAGCAGCTTATCGATGGGGGCAGATACGCAGTATTTT
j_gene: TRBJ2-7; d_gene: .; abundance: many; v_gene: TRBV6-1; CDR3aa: CASSPSDGGAYEQYF; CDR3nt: TGTGCCAGCAGCCCCTCCGACGGGGGCGCCTACGAGCAGTACTTC
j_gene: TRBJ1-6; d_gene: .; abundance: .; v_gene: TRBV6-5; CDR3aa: CASSHTGFDSPLHF; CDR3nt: TGTGCCAGCAGTCACACGGGTTTTGATTCACCCCTCCACTTT
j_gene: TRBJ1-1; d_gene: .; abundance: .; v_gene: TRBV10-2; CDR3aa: CASQGPMNTEAFF; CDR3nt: TGCGCCAGCCAAGGACCCATGAACACTGAAGCTTTCTTT
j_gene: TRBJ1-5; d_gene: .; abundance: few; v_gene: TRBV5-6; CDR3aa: CASSLGGANNQPQHF; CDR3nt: TGTGCCAGCAGCTTGGGAGGGGCCAACAATCAGCCCCAGCATTTT
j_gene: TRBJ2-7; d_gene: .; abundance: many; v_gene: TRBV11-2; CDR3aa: CASSLVPDSYEQYF; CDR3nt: TGTGCCAGCAGCTTAGTGCCGGATTCCTACGAGCAGTACTTC
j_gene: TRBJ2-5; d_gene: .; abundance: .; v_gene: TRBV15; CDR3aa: CATSRDMRPQYF; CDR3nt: TGTGCCACCAGCAGAGATATGCGACCCCAGTACTTC
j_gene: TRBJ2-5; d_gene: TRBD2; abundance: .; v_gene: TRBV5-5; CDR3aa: CASSLGVAGGGETQYF; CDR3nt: TGTGCCAGCAGCTTGGGGGTAGCGGGGGGTGGAGAGACCCAGTACTTC
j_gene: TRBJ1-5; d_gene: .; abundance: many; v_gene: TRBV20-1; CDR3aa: CSARTDYNQPQHF; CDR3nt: TGCAGTGCTCGGACTGATTACAATCAGCCCCAGCATTTT
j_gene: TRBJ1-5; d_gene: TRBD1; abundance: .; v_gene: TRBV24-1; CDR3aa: CATSDGTGESQPQHF; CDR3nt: TGTGCCACCAGTGATGGGACAGGGGAGAGTCAGCCCCAGCATTTT
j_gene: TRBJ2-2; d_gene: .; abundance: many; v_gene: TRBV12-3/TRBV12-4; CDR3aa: CASRPPRDYTGELFF; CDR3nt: TGTGCCAGCAGGCCCCCCAGGGATTACACCGGGGAGCTGTTTTTT
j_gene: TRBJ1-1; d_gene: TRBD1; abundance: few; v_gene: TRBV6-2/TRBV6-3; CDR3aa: CASSYSLLGQGWNAEAFF; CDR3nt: TGTGCCAGCAGTTACTCGCTCCTGGGACAGGGCTGGAACGCTGAAGCTTTCTTT
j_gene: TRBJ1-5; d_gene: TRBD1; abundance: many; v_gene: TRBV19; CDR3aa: CASRPDRGGQPQHF; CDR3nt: TGTGCCAGTAGGCCTGACAGGGGTGGGCAGCCCCAGCATTTT
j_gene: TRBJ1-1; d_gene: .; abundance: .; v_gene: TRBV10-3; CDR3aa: CAISESVRNTEALF; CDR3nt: TGTGCCATCAGTGAGTCTGTCAGGAACACTGAAGCTCTCTTT
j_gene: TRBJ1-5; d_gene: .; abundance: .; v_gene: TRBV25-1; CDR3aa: CASSEGSSNQPQHF; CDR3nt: TGTGCCAGCAGTGAAGGGTCAAGCAATCAGCCCCAGCATTTT
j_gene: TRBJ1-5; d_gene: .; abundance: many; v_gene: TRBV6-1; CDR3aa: CASSERRGQPQHF; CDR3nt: TGTGCCAGCAGTGAACGTCGGGGTCAGCCCCAGCATTTT
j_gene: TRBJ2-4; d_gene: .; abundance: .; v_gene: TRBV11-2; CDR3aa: CASSTPSIGGKNIQYF; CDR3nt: TGTGCCAGCAGCACTCCATCGATAGGGGGCAAAAACATTCAGTACTTC
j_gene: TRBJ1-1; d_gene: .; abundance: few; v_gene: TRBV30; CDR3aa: CAWTYRGGGTEAFF; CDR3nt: TGTGCCTGGACTTATCGAGGGGGGGGCACTGAAGCTTTCTTT
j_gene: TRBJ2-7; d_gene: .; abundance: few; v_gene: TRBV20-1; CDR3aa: CSARFGGSTYEQYF; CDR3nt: TGCAGTGCTAGGTTCGGGGGTAGCACCTACGAGCAGTACTTC
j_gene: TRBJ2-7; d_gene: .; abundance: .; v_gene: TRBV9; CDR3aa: CASSVGTDSYEQYF; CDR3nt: TGTGCCAGCAGCGTAGGAACGGACTCCTACGAGCAGTACTTC
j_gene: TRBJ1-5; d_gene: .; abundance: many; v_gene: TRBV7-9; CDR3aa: CASSPIGSNQPQHF; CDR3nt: TGTGCCAGCAGCCCAATAGGAAGCAATCAGCCCCAGCATTTT
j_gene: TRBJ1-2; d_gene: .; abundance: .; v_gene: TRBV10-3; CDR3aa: CAISEARDGDYGYTF; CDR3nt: TGTGCCATCAGTGAGGCCCGGGACGGGGACTATGGCTACACCTTC
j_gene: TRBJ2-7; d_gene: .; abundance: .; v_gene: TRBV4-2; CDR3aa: CASSPRARTYEQYF; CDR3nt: TGTGCCAGCAGCCCTCGGGCTCGAACCTACGAGCAGTACTTC
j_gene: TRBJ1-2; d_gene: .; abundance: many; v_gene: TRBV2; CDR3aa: CARGGSVVSASGYTF; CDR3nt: TGTGCCAGGGGAGGGTCAGTTGTCTCGGCCTCTGGCTACACCTTC
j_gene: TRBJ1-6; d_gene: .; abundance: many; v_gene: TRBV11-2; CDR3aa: CASSWAGGSPLHF; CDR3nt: TGTGCCAGCAGCTGGGCAGGAGGTTCACCCCTCCACTTT
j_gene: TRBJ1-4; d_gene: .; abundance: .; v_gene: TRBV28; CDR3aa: CASSLTGRAVSNEKLFF; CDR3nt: TGTGCCAGCAGTTTAACGGGAAGGGCAGTTTCTAATGAAAAACTGTTTTTT
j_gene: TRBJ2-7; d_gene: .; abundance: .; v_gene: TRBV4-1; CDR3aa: CASSQDREEQYF; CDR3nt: TGCGCCAGCAGCCAAGATCGAGAGGAGCAGTACTTC
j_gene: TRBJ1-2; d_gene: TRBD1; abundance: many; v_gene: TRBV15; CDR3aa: CATSRTETQGDGYTF; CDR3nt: TGTGCCACCAGCAGGACTGAAACACAGGGGGATGGCTACACCTTC
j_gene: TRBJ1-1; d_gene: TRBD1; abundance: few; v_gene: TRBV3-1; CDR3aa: CASSPRGGRTGTEAFF; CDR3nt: TGTGCCAGCAGCCCCAGGGGGGGCCGAACTGGAACTGAAGCTTTCTTT
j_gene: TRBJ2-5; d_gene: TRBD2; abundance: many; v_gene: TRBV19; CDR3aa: CASSNPGTSEETQYF; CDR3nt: TGTGCCAGTAGTAACCCGGGGACTAGCGAGGAGACCCAGTACTTC
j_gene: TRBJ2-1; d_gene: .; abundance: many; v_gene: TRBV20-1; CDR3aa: CSARPVADYNEQFF; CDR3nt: TGCAGTGCTAGACCAGTAGCGGATTACAATGAGCAGTTCTTC
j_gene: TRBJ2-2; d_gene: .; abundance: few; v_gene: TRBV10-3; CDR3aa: CAIKGTRTNTGELFF; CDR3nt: TGTGCCATCAAAGGGACCAGAACGAACACCGGGGAGCTGTTTTTT
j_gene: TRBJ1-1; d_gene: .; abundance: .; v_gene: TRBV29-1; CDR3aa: CSVGWGGTEAFF; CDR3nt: TGCAGCGTTGGATGGGGGGGGACTGAAGCTTTCTTT
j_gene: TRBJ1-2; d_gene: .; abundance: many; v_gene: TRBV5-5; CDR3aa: CASSFQGGYTF; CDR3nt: TGTGCCAGCAGCTTTCAGGGGGGCTACACCTTC
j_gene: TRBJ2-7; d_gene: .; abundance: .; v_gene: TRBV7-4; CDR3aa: CASSLDPGNEQVQYF; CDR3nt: TGTGCCAGCAGCTTAGATCCGGGGAATGAACAGGTGCAGTACTTC
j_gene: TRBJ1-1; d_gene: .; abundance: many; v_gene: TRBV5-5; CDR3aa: CASSLAGVMNTEAFF; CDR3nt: TGTGCCAGCAGCTTGGCCGGGGTAATGAACACTGAAGCTTTCTTT
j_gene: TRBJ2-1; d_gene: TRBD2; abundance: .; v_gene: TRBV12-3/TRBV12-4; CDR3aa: CASNPLAGVLNEQFF; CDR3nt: TGTGCCAGCAATCCGCTAGCGGGAGTTCTCAATGAGCAGTTCTTC
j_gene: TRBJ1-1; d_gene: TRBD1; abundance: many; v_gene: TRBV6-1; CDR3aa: CASKKRGRGEAFF; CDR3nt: TGTGCCAGCAAGAAAAGGGGGCGCGGTGAAGCTTTCTTT